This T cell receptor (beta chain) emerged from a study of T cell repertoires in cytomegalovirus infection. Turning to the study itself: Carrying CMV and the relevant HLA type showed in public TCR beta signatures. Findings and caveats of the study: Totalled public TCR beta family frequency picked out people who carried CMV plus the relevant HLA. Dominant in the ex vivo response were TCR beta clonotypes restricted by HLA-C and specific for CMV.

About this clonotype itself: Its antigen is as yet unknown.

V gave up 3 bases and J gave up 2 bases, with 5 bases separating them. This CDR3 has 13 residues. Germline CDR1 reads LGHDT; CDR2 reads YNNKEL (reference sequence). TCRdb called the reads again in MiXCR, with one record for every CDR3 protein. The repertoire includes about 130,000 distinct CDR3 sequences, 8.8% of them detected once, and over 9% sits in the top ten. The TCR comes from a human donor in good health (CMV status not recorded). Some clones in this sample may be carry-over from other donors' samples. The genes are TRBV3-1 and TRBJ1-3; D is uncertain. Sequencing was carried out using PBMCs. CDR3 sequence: CASSQGTGNTIYF. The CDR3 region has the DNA TGTGCCAGCAGCCAGGGAACTGGAAACACCATATATTTT.